These 23 T cell receptor beta chains share one sample of origin, sequenced in a study of shared clonotypes between healthy human individuals. Measured with immunoSEQ multiplex PCR; TCRdb has only the in-frame clones, and not every one. The data hold fewer than 3 million clones, with less than 95% observed a single time. Sequences were obtained from naive CD4+ T cells from PBMCs. The subset: CD45RA+ positively selected. The receptors derive from a man aged 18 to 29 in good health. Some clones in this sample may be carry-over from other donors' samples.

The chain carries TRBV9 and TRBJ1-5; D call uncertain. This CDR3 is built from 14 residues. Germline loops: CDR1 SGDLS, CDR2 YYNGEE. V lost 1 base to trimming and J lost 2 bases, with 7 bases between them. CDR3: CASSVSEGNQPQHF. The CDR3 DNA reads as TGTGCCAGCAGCGTATCGGAAGGCAATCAGCCCCAGCATTTT.

The gene calls are TRBV29-1 and TRBJ1-3; D ambiguous. Germline V gene data show CDR1 as SQVTM and CDR2 as ANQGSEA. This CDR3 has 15 residues. Between the trimmed V and J ends, which lost 5 bases and 0 bases, there was a span of 14 bases. CDR3 nucleotide sequence: TGCAGCGTTAGCGACTTTATGCTCTCTGGAAACACCATATATTTT. Protein product: CSVSDFMLSGNTIYF. Full variable domain (remainder filled in from reference TRBV29-1 and TRBJ1-3): SAVISQKPSRDICQRGTSLTIQCQVDSQVTMMFWYRQQPGQSLTLIATANQGSEATYESGFVIDKFPISRPNLTFSTLTVSNMSPEDSSIYLCSVSDFMLSGNTIYFGEGSWLTVV.

The chain links TRBV5-1 to TRBJ2-5; TRBD1 matches at 12 bases. After removal of 4 bases from V and 5 bases from J, the junction contained 12 bases not matched to a gene. The CDR3 has 17 amino acids. Per germline, CDR1 SGHRS and CDR2 YFSETQ. CDR3 nucleotides: TGCGCCAGCAGCCTAAGGGGGACAGGGGGCTACATCGAGACCCAGTACTTC. Protein sequence: CASSLRGTGGYIETQYF.

The gene calls are TRBV5-4 and TRBJ1-4; TRBD1 aligns across 7 bases. CDR3 length: 17 amino acids. The ends lost 2 bases at V and 2 bases at J; junction bases unmatched: 9. CDR1 and CDR2 (germline): SGHNT, YYREEE (reference sequence). In DNA form, the CDR3 reads TGTGCCAGCAGCTTCACAGGGGTTAAAGTTACTAATGAAAAACTGTTTTTT. Translation gives CASSFTGVKVTNEKLFF.

The chain employs TRBV28 and TRBJ1-1; no clear D. The V end was cut by 7 bases, the J end by 11 bases, with 14 bases between. CDR3 size: 11 residues. Germline CDR1 and CDR2: MDHEN and SYDVKM. CDR3 loop: CASTDRERAFF. The CDR3 DNA reads TGTGCCAGCACCGACCGGGAAAGGGCTTTCTTT.

This chain connects TRBV19 to TRBJ2-1, with 7 positions matching TRBD1. Germline assignment: CDR1 LNHDA and CDR2 SQIVND (reference sequence). CDR3 length: 14 amino acids. With 8 bases clipped from V and 8 bases from J, the junction kept 12 bases outside the gene matches. This CDR3 reads CASSFSQGVDEQFF. The CDR3 DNA sequence: TGTGCCAGTTCCTTCAGCCAGGGGGTGGATGAGCAGTTCTTC.

Points on this clone: The sample holds other DNA sequences that translate to the same CDR3. V usage is TRBV7-9 and J usage is TRBJ2-1, with TRBD2 matching 7 bases. V dropped 5 bases and J dropped 3; count of bases not matched to a gene: 7. CDR1 is SEHNR, CDR2 FQNEAQ, per germline (reference sequence). The CDR3 contains 15 residues. In DNA, the CDR3 is TGTGCCAGCAGCGAGAAAGGACTAGACTACAATGAGCAGTTCTTC. The encoded protein is CASSEKGLDYNEQFF.

V gene TRBV7-8 combines with J gene TRBJ1-4, with TRBD1 matching over 9 bases. This CDR3 region has 16 residues. The germline gives CDR1 SGHVS, CDR2 FQNEAQ. V was pared by 2 bases and J by 2 bases, with 3 bases of the junction left unmatched. CDR3 region: CASSLQQGATNEKLFF. The DNA of the CDR3 is TGTGCCAGCAGCTTACAACAGGGGGCCACTAATGAAAAACTGTTTTTT.

The V call is TRBV7-3, the J call TRBJ2-3; D uncertain. CDR1 and CDR2 (germline): SGHTA, FQGTGA. The CDR3 contains 16 residues. Trimming left V 4 bases short and J 0 bases short, with 14 bases between. CDR3 coding DNA: TGTGCCAGCAGCTCGCAGCGCCCCACTAGCACAGATACGCAGTATTTT. Its protein is CASSSQRPTSTDTQYF. The complete variable domain, with remaining parts taken from reference TRBV7-3 and TRBJ2-3, reads GAGVSQTPSNKVTEKGKYVELRCDPISGHTALYWYRQSLGQGPEFLIYFQGTGAADDSGLPNDRFFAVRPEGSVSTLKIQRTERGDSAVYLCASSSQRPTSTDTQYFGPGTRLTVL.

The gene calls are TRBV28 and TRBJ2-1, with 7 bases identical to TRBD1. The J segment lost 0 bases and the V segment lost 5 bases, leaving 10 bases of the junction unmatched. CDR1 is MDHEN and CDR2 is SYDVKM in the germline V gene. This CDR3 is 17 amino acids long. The CDR3 loop is CASSLKQGPLSYNEQFF. The CDR3 DNA reads TGTGCCAGCAGTCTTAAACAGGGGCCTCTCTCCTACAATGAGCAGTTCTTC.

This clone was seen more than once but under ten times. This chain joins TRBV29-1 and TRBJ1-1; D is undetermined. Germline V lookup: CDR1 SQVTM, CDR2 ANQGSEA. V shed 4 bases and J shed 6 bases, with 12 bases lying between them. This CDR3 has 12 amino acids. CDR3 loop: CSVGARGAEAFF. The CDR3 DNA reads as TGCAGCGTTGGAGCACGAGGTGCTGAAGCTTTCTTT. The full variable domain, completed using reference TRBV29-1 and TRBJ1-1, is SAVISQKPSRDICQRGTSLTIQCQVDSQVTMMFWYRQQPGQSLTLIATANQGSEATYESGFVIDKFPISRPNLTFSTLTVSNMSPEDSSIYLCSVGARGAEAFFGQGTRLTVV.

This chain links TRBV7-9 with TRBJ1-5, with D tentatively TRBD1 (6 bases). The CDR3 extends over 12 amino acids. With 5 bases removed from V and 12 bases from J, the gap between germline ends came to 14 bases. Germline CDR1 reads SEHNR; CDR2 reads FQNEAQ (reference sequence). The CDR3 coding sequence is TGTGCCAGCAGCCGGGGGGCAGAGGTCCAGCATTTT. Encoded protein: CASSRGAEVQHF. Full variable domain (outside the CDR3, taken from reference TRBV7-9 and TRBJ1-5): DTGVSQNPRHKITKRGQNVTFRCDPISEHNRLYWYRQTLGQGPEFLTYFQNEAQLEKSRLLSDRFSAERPKGSFSTLEIQRTEQGDSAMYLCASSRGAEVQHFGDGTRLSIL.

The chain has TRBV28 and TRBJ1-2; D unclear. This CDR3 region has 14 residues. The germline V gene encodes CDR1 MDHEN and CDR2 SYDVKM. The V and J ends lost 6 bases and 6 bases respectively, with 17 bases between them. CDR3 region: CASSPPAGVHGYTF. In nucleotides, the CDR3 is TGTGCCAGCAGCCCCCCGGCGGGAGTCCATGGCTACACCTTC.

DNA for the CDR3: TGTGCCAGCAGCTTGCGAGGGACAGGTTCCTCTGGGGCCAACGTCCTGACTTTC. It codes for CASSLRGTGSSGANVLTF. This chain joins TRBV5-4 and TRBJ2-6; the match to TRBD1 covers 8 bases. Losses at the gene ends were 1 base for V and 0 bases for J; bases not matched to a gene: 6. The CDR3 length is 18 residues. The germline V gene has CDR1 SGHNT and CDR2 YYREEE (reference sequence). The full variable domain, completed using reference TRBV5-4 and TRBJ2-6, is ETGVTQSPTHLIKTRGQQVTLRCSSQSGHNTVSWYQQALGQGPQFIFQYYREEENGRGNFPPRFSGLQFPNYSSELNVNALELDDSALYLCASSLRGTGSSGANVLTFGAGSRLTVL.

The J gene is TRBJ1-1, the V gene TRBV5-1; D not certain. The V and J ends lost 0 bases and 8 bases respectively, with 17 bases between them. CDR3 size: 15 residues. Germline V gene sequence: CDR1 SGHRS, CDR2 YFSETQ. The CDR3 DNA follows: TGCGCCAGCAGCTTGGTAGTCAGATCCGATGGGGAAGCTTTCTTT. It specifies CASSLVVRSDGEAFF. The whole variable domain, remainder taken from reference TRBV5-1 and TRBJ1-1, is KAGVTQTPRYLIKTRGQQVTLSCSPISGHRSVSWYQQTPGQGLQFLFEYFSETQRNKGNFPGRFSGRQFSNSRSEMNVSTLELGDSALYLCASSLVVRSDGEAFFGQGTRLTVV.

The V gene is TRBV27, the J gene TRBJ2-7; D is unclear. The CDR3 covers 13 residues. Germline V gene data show CDR1 as MNHEY and CDR2 as SMNVEV (reference sequence). The V end was cut by 3 bases, the J end by 0 bases, with 6 bases between. The CDR3 DNA follows: TGTGCCAGCAGTTTCGGCATCTCCTACGAGCAGTACTTC. Its protein is CASSFGISYEQYF.

The DNA for the CDR3 is TGTGCCTGGGGATTGGACAGGGGGGAGTTCTTC. This sequence encodes CAWGLDRGEFF. The chain uses TRBV30 and TRBJ2-1, with TRBD1 matching 10 bases. V dropped 5 bases and J dropped 14; count of bases not matched to a gene: 6. The CDR3 length is 11 residues. Per germline, CDR1 GTSNPN and CDR2 SVGIG (reference sequence).

This chain links TRBV7-3 with TRBJ2-2; D assignment may be TRBD1 or TRBD2 (6 bases each). The germline V gene has CDR1 SGHTA and CDR2 FQGTGA. Trimming cost V 1 base and J 2 bases, with 11 bases left between them. This CDR3 contains 16 residues. CDR3 protein: CASSLMRGHNTGELFF. Here the CDR3 DNA reads TGTGCCAGCAGCTTAATGCGGGGACATAACACCGGGGAGCTGTTTTTT.

The rearrangement joins TRBV11-2 to TRBJ2-1; 8 positions agree with TRBD2. Germline V lookup: CDR1 SGHAT, CDR2 FQNNGV. CDR3 size: 14 residues. The junction had 4 bases not matched to a gene; V was cut back by 2 bases and J by 7 bases. The CDR3 here is CASSLSSGKNEQFF. For the CDR3, the DNA is TGTGCCAGCAGCTTAAGTAGCGGGAAAAATGAGCAGTTCTTC.

Worth noting for this clone: The same CDR3 can be traced to other DNA sequences in this sample. The V gene is TRBV5-1, the J gene TRBJ1-1; possibly TRBD1 for D (5 bases). CDR1 SGHRS and CDR2 YFSETQ come from the germline V gene. V shed 4 bases and J shed 0 bases, with 7 bases lying between them. The CDR3 runs 13 residues. The CDR3 bases are TGCGCCAGCAGCGCACAGGTGAACACTGAAGCTTTCTTT. Translated, it gives CASSAQVNTEAFF.

The genes are TRBV6-1 and TRBJ2-7; D is unresolved. From germline, CDR1 is MNHNS and CDR2 SASEGT. V lost 5 bases and J 5 bases, leaving 4 bases between the germline ends. The CDR3 spans 10 residues. The CDR3 bases are TGTGCCAGCAGTTTGAACGAGCAGTACTTC. This translates into CASSLNEQYF.

The V and J genes are TRBV5-4 and TRBJ2-5; no reliable D call. V was pared by 6 bases and J by 2 bases, with 11 bases between. The CDR3 is 13 residues long. From germline, CDR1 is SGHNT and CDR2 YYREEE (reference sequence). The CDR3 sequence: CASISTDQETQYF. The CDR3 DNA reads TGTGCCAGCATTTCGACTGATCAAGAGACCCAGTACTTC.

The chain has TRBV30 and TRBJ2-1; D perhaps matches TRBD2 (6 bases). CDR3 length equals 14 residues. V was clipped by 2 bases and J by 5 bases, with 13 bases between them. The germline CDR1 and CDR2 sequences are GTSNPN and SVGIG (reference sequence). The CDR3 protein is CAWSTPWRDNEQFF. The DNA for the CDR3 is TGTGCCTGGAGTACCCCTTGGAGGGACAATGAGCAGTTCTTC.